This is a list of T cell receptor beta chains from one sample in a study of identical twins. TCRdb passed the 5' RACE reads through MiXCR, listing each CDR3 protein once. Here the sample spans about 730,000 distinct CDR3 sequences, less than 25% being singletons. These data also featured in a second study, about T cells expressing NK-cell markers.

What was sequenced was PBMCs. Receptors originate from a young woman in good health. The CDR3 runs from the conserved cysteine through the conserved F or W. The D gene is left open where the match is weak. Size values are once, few and many counts, or a class for expanded clones, and some rows have none.

>TRBJ2-2|NA|TRBV7-9|NA|15
CASSQKLVNTGELFF
TGTGCCAGCAGCCAAAAACTAGTTAACACCGGGGAGCTGTTTTTT
>TRBJ2-1|many|TRBV2|NA|13
CASSSWTDTLLFF
TGTGCCAGCAGTTCTTGGACAGACACGCTGCTGTTCTTC
>TRBJ2-1|few|TRBV20-1|TRBD2|14
CSAPGTSRSDEQFF
TGCAGTGCTCCAGGGACTAGCCGATCGGATGAGCAGTTCTTC
>TRBJ2-7|NA|TRBV20-1|TRBD2|13
CSVPGLADYEQYF
TGCAGTGTCCCGGGACTAGCGGACTACGAGCAGTACTTC
>TRBJ1-5|NA|TRBV12-3/TRBV12-4|NA|15
CASTGQYYSNQPQHF
TGTGCCAGCACCGGACAGTACTATAGCAATCAGCCCCAGCATTTT
>TRBJ2-5|few|TRBV12-3/TRBV12-4|NA|14
CASTPGLTFSTQYF
TGTGCCAGCACACCAGGCCTCACCTTTTCGACCCAGTACTTC
>TRBJ2-5|NA|TRBV6-2/TRBV6-3|NA|13
CASRRSREETQYF
TGTGCCAGCAGGCGATCTAGGGAAGAGACCCAGTACTTC
>TRBJ2-7|NA|TRBV20-1|TRBD2|17
CSAPPPGLAPRGYEQYF
TGCAGTGCTCCTCCCCCGGGACTAGCTCCCCGAGGATACGAGCAGTACTTC
>TRBJ1-4|once|TRBV6-5|NA|15
CASSYGWIGSEKLFF
TGTGCCAGCAGTTACGGGTGGATAGGAAGTGAAAAACTGTTTTTT
>TRBJ2-1|few|TRBV5-1|NA|16
CASSLVGHSSYNEQFF
TGCGCCAGCAGCTTGGTAGGGCATAGCTCCTACAATGAGCAGTTCTTC
>TRBJ2-3|few|TRBV7-9|NA|16
CASSLLQGPGTDTQYF
TGTGCCAGCAGCTTACTCCAGGGGCCCGGCACAGATACGCAGTATTTT
>TRBJ2-7|few|TRBV7-2|NA|14
CASSLQDGSYEQYF
TGTGCCAGCAGCTTACAGGACGGCAGCTACGAGCAGTACTTC
>TRBJ2-7|few|TRBV7-3|NA|14
CASSAGDKRFEQYF
TGTGCCAGCAGCGCCGGTGACAAGAGGTTCGAGCAGTACTTC
>TRBJ2-5|NA|TRBV5-1|NA|13
CASSHEPEETQYF
TGCGCCAGCAGCCACGAGCCCGAAGAGACCCAGTACTTC
>TRBJ2-1|NA|TRBV5-6|NA|15
CASSLGPRLGNEQFF
TGTGCCAGCAGCTTGGGGCCCAGGTTGGGCAATGAGCAGTTCTTC
>TRBJ2-7|NA|TRBV5-1|NA|16
CASSLAPGGRDYEQYF
TGCGCCAGCAGCTTGGCTCCCGGGGGGCGCGACTACGAGCAGTACTTC